This T cell receptor beta chain was captured by sequencing in a study of tumor and adjacent non-tumor tissue in lung cancer. Overall study: The cohort had about 12 adenocarcinoma, a couple of squamous cell and 1 small cell patients. Patients were aged roughly 31 to 76, 9 to 10 men and a handful of women, stage I to III. Study-wide findings and caveats: TCR diversity was significantly greater in tumor than normal lung tissue. Top 100 clones took a larger repertoire share in normal lung.

Three rounds of nested PCR, following a modified ARM-PCR protocol, produced the TCRbeta library. TCRdb reprocessed the multiplex PCR reads with MiXCR, giving one entry per CDR3 protein. In the table there are tens of thousands of distinct CDR3 sequences, around 74% of which are singletons. The V segment lost 9 bases and the J segment 1 base; nucleotides outside the gene matches: 14. Germline CDR1 is SGHRS and CDR2 is YFSETQ. The CDR3 length is 16 residues. RNA was extracted from bulk tissue without any cell sorting. This clonotype was counted once. The antigen is undetermined. The chain is built from TRBV5-1 and TRBJ1-2, with TRBD1 identical over 8 bases. The receptor was derived from a woman aged 50 to 60 with non-small cell lung cancer. The sample consisted of lung tumor tissue. CDR3 in amino acids: CANSTEPGQDNYGYTF. Written as DNA, the CDR3 is TGCGCCAATAGCACTGAACCGGGACAGGATAACTATGGCTACACCTTC.